This T cell receptor (beta chain) came from a study of identical twins. In TCRdb, the 5' RACE reads were re-called with MiXCR into one record per CDR3 protein. The table includes fewer than 250,000 distinct CDR3 sequences, approximately 7% detected once. This clonotype has more than one count but fewer than ten. Its antigen is undetermined. Study conclusions and caveats: Less excess twin sharing appeared in beta out-of-frame sequences.

The sample also formed part of further work on yellow fever vaccine responses in identical twins.

Sample: memory (CD45RO+) T cells sorted from blood. The source is a young woman in good health.

CDR3 DNA: TGTGCCAGCAGCCAAGGAGTCCTCCTCGGGGAAAAACTGTTTTTT. Its protein product is CASSQGVLLGEKLFF. The chain links TRBV3-1 to TRBJ1-4, with D unresolved. CDR3 length: 15 residues. CDR1 LGHDT and CDR2 YNNKEL come from the germline V gene (reference sequence). V was shortened by 1 base and J by 8 bases, with 14 bases between the two germline ends.